These 3 T cell receptor beta chains came from one sample sequenced in a study of shared clonotypes between healthy human individuals. Selected positively for CCR7 and CD45RO-negative, naive CD8 cells excluded terminally differentiated effector memory CD45RA+ cells. Libraries were prepared by immunoSEQ multiplex PCR; TCRdb keeps only in-frame clonotypes and omits some of them. The table lists about 680,000 clones, approximately 90% of them singletons. The source material was naive CD8+ T cells sorted from blood. The receptors stem from a young man in good health.

This rearrangement joins TRBV10-2 to TRBJ1-1, with D maybe TRBD1 (5 bases). Germline loops: CDR1 WSHSY, CDR2 SAAADI. The CDR3 length is 13 residues. V shed 4 bases and J shed 10 bases, with 16 bases lying between them. CDR3 sequence (DNA): TGCGCCAGCAGTGGGTGGGAGGGGATCGGAGCTTTCTTT. Its protein product is CASSGWEGIGAFF.

This CDR3 reads CASSKGRGRFTDTQYF. CDR3 sequence (DNA): TGTGCCAGCAGCAAAGGGCGCGGGAGATTTACAGATACGCAGTATTTT. The J gene is TRBJ2-3, the V gene TRBV21-1; no DNA check was done on the table's D call, TRBD2. TRBV21-1 is a pseudogene locus. This CDR3 has 16 residues.

The J gene is TRBJ2-1, the V gene TRBV19; D not certain. CDR3 length: 14 amino acids. V was trimmed by 6 bases and J by 2 bases, leaving 11 bases between them. Germline values: CDR1 LNHDA, CDR2 SQIVND (reference sequence). CDR3: CASSRALTYNEQFF. The CDR3 DNA reads as TGTGCCAGTAGCCGAGCGCTAACCTACAATGAGCAGTTCTTC.